This T cell receptor (beta chain) appears in the sequencing data of a study of human T cells and chemical hapten exposure. The wider study: Patients having alopecia areata, totalis or universalis were mostly female. The study traced per-sample TCR yield variation mainly to small differences in pooled library volumes. Study-level findings and limits: DPC sensitization produced no change in TCRs with frequency above 1 in 1000.

Time point indicated: patch test 3, about 24 weeks after DPC sensitization. Treatment noted: therapeutic diphenylcyclopropenone sensitization with weekly scalp DPC. This clonotype turned up a few times. The target antigen is unknown. One entry per CDR3 protein results from TCRdb running MiXCR on the RACE reads. The sample contains 90,000 to 110,000 distinct CDR3 sequences, less than 45% of which appear only once. Germline values: CDR1 KGHSH, CDR2 LQKENI. The V gene end was trimmed by 3 bases and the J gene end by 0 bases; junction bases not matched to a gene: 7. The CDR3 length is 17 residues. This TCR derives from a man aged 35 to 55 with alopecia areata. Some clones in this sample may be carry-over from other donors' samples. Sequenced material: whole blood, taken in connection with sensitization to the hapten diphenylcyclopropenone (DPC). The J gene is TRBJ2-3, the V gene TRBV18; 9 bases line up with TRBD1. CDR3 sequence reads: CASSPKTGGPSTDTQYF. The CDR3 DNA is TGTGCCAGCTCACCCAAGACAGGGGGGCCTAGCACAGATACGCAGTATTTT.